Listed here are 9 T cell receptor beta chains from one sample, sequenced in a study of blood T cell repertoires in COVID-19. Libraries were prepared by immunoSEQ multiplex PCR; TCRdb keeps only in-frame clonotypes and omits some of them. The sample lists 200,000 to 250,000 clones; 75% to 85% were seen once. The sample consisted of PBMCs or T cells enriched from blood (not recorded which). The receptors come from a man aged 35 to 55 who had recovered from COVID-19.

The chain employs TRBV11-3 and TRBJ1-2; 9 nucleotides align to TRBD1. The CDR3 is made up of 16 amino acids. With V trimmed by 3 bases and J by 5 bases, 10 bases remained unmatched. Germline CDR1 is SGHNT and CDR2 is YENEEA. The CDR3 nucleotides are TGTGCCAGCAGCTTTCCCACAGGGGGCGCTGGGTATGGCTACACCTTC. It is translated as CASSFPTGGAGYGYTF.

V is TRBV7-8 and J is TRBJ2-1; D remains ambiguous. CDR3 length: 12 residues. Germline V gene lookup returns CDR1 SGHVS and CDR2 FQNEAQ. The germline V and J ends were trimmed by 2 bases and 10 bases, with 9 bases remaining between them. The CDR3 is CASSLIRFEQFF. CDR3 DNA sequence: TGTGCCAGCAGCTTAATACGGTTCGAGCAGTTCTTC. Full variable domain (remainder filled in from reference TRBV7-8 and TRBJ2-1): GAGVSQSPRYKVAKRGQDVALRCDPISGHVSLFWYQQALGQGPEFLTYFQNEAQLDKSGLPSDRFFAERPEGSVSTLKIQRTQQEDSAVYLCASSLIRFEQFFGPGTRLTVL.

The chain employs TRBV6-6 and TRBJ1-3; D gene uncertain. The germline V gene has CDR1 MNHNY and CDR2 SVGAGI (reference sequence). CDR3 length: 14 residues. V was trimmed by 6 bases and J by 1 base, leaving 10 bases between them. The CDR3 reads CASSYQASGNTIYF. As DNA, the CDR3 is TGTGCCAGCAGCTACCAAGCTTCTGGAAACACCATATATTTT.

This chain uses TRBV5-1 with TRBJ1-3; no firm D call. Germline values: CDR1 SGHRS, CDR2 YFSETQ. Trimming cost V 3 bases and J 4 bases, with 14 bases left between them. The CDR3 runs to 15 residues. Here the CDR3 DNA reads TGCGCCAGCAGCTCGCAAGGGAGAGGCGGAAACACCATATATTTT. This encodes CASSSQGRGGNTIYF.

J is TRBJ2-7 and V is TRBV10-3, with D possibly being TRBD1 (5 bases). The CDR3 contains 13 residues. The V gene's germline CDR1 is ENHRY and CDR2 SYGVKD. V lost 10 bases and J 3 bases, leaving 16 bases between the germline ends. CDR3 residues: CASSGKDGYEQYF. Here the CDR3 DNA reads TGTGCCAGCTCAGGGAAAGATGGCTACGAGCAGTACTTC.

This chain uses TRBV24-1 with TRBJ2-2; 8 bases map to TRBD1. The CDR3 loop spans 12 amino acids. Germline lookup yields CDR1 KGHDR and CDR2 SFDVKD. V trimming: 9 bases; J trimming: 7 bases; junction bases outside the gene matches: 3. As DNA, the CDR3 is TGTGCCACCGGGACAGGATACGGGGAGCTGTTTTTT. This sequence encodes CATGTGYGELFF.

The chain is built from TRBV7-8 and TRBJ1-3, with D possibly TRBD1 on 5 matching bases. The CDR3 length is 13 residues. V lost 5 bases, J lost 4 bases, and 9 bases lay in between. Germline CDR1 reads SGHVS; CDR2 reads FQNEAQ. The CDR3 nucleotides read TGTGCCAGCAGCACGCGGGGCGGAAACACCATATATTTT. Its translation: CASSTRGGNTIYF.

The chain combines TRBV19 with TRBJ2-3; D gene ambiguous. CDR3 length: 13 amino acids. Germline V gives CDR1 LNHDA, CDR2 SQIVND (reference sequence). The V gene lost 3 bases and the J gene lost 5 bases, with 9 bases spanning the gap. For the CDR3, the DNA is TGTGCCAGTAGTATCAGGTTCGGAGATACGCAGTATTTT. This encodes CASSIRFGDTQYF.

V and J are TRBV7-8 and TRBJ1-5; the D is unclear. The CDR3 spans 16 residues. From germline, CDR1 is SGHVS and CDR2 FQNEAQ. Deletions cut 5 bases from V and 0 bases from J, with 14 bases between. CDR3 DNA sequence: TGTGCCAGCAGCCGGGAGACCGCCTTTAGCAATCAGCCCCAGCATTTT. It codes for CASSRETAFSNQPQHF.